The entry below describes one TCR beta chain. The target antigen is unknown. This entry comes from a study of T cell clonotyping in hematopoietic cell transplantation. General study findings and limits: Graft donor and pretransplant recipient Inverse Simpson Index values predicted broader posttransplant TCR diversity. Recipient TCR diversity dropped after transplant; expanded clonotypes rose from day 30 to 180. No sorting was done, leaving CD4 and CD8 contributions mixed.

With 6 bases clipped from V and 6 bases from J, the junction kept 12 bases outside the gene matches. Per germline, CDR1 SNHLY and CDR2 FYNNEI. CDR3 length: 16 residues. Produced via immunoSEQ multiplex PCR; TCRdb's table is partial and in-frame only. This table has 10,000 to 15,000 clones, approximately 90% appearing once. The chain combines TRBV2 with TRBJ2-2; 8 bases agree with TRBD2. Sequencing was done on a sample of peripheral blood mononuclear cells. The TCR comes from a man aged 25-45 years in good health. Some clones in this sample may be carry-over from other donors' samples. For the CDR3, the DNA is TGTGCCAGCAGCTCTAGACTAGCGACGGAACCCGGGGAGCTGTTTTTT. This encodes CASSSRLATEPGELFF.